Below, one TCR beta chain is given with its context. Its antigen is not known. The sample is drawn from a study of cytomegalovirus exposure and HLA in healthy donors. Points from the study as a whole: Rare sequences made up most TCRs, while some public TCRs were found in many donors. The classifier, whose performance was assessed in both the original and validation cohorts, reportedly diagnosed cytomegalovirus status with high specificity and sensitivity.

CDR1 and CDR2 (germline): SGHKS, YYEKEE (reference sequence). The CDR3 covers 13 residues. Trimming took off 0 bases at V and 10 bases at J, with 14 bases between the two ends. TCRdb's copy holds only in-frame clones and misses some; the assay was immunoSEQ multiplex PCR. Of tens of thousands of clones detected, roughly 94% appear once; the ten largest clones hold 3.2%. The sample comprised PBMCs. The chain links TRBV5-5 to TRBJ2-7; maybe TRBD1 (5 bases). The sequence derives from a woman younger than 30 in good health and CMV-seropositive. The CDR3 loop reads CASSLGTTGTQYF. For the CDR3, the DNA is TGTGCCAGCAGCTTGGGGACAACAGGTACACAGTACTTC.